What follows are 10 T cell receptor beta chains derived from one specimen sequenced in a study of blood T cells in healthy people across ages (dated by TCRdb to about 2015). Receptor amplification or capture employed 5' RACE. A second PCR of about 7 to 12 cycles was performed with a sample-barcoded 5' primer and a J-beta primer mix. TCRdb handled the public reads itself, with Q25 trimming in fastp and clone calling in MiXCR, and kept productive beta chains. For every CDR3 protein sequence, its rows merge into one entry that carries the most common genes and DNA. The sample table holds approximately 1,700,000 distinct CDR3 sequences, of which around 42% were seen once. The ten largest make up approximately 22% of the sample. The sequenced material came from blood. The receptors come from a human donor in good health.

The rearrangement uses TRBV20-1 and TRBJ2-3, with D uncertain. The CDR3 spans 12 residues. Germline V CDR1 and CDR2: DFQATT, SNEGSKA (reference sequence). V lost 4 bases, J lost 2 bases, and 7 bases lay in between. The CDR3 DNA is TGCAGTGCTACGACCACCACAGATACGCAGTATTTT. As protein: CSATTTTDTQYF.

This clonotype appeared once. The V call is TRBV28, the J call TRBJ2-1; tentative D call: TRBD1 (6 bases). V lost 5 bases to trimming and J lost 5 bases, with 19 bases between them. This CDR3 comprises 16 residues. Per germline, CDR1 MDHEN and CDR2 SYDVKM. CDR3: CASSIIRLGQHNEQFF. DNA of the CDR3: TGTGCCAGCAGTATAATTCGCTTAGGACAGCACAATGAGCAGTTCTTC.

The chain has TRBV12-3 or TRBV12-4 and TRBJ2-3; the D gene is possibly TRBD2 (7 bases). This CDR3 has 16 amino acids. V was pared by 3 bases and J by 0 bases, with 13 bases between. CDR3 sequence (DNA): TGTGCCAGCAGTTTCTACGGGGGGCCTAGCACAGATACGCAGTATTTT. Amino acids: CASSFYGGPSTDTQYF.

The chain is built from TRBV4-3 and TRBJ1-1; TRBD1 matches 9 bases. The CDR3 extends over 16 amino acids. The germline CDR1 and CDR2 sequences are LGHNA and YSLEER. Trimming cost V 5 bases and J 2 bases; bases outside gene matches: 9. DNA for the CDR3: TGCGCCAGCAGCTCTTTACAGGGGGCGCCTAACACTGAAGCTTTCTTT. It translates to CASSSLQGAPNTEAFF.

V and J are TRBV4-3 and TRBJ1-2; possibly TRBD1 for D (6 bases). Germline-derived CDR1 and CDR2 are LGHNA and YSLEER. V was clipped by 0 bases and J by 6 bases, with 23 bases between them. This CDR3 has 18 amino acids. This chain's CDR3 is CASSQDLTGTARANGYTF. CDR3 DNA sequence: TGCGCCAGCAGCCAAGACTTAACAGGGACCGCCAGAGCGAATGGCTACACCTTC.

The V gene is TRBV15, the J gene TRBJ2-7; no reliable D call. The V end lost 5 bases, the J end lost 3 bases, and 11 bases lay between the germline ends. The CDR3 length is 13 residues. In germline, CDR1 is LNHNV, CDR2 YYDKDF (reference sequence). CDR3 DNA: TGTGCCACCAGCTTTGACGGCTTCTACGAGCAGTACTTC. It specifies CATSFDGFYEQYF.

This clonotype has only a few counts. The chain uses TRBV4-1 and TRBJ2-7; D not certain. Trimming cost V 4 bases and J 5 bases, with 6 bases left between them. The CDR3 loop spans 11 amino acids. Germline V CDR1 and CDR2: MGHRA, YSYEKL. CDR3 coding DNA: TGCGCCAGCAGCCTTAATCACGAGCAGTACTTC. Translating gives CASSLNHEQYF.

The chain uses TRBV2 and TRBJ1-5; no clear D. Trimming pared 8 bases from V and 2 bases from J, leaving 19 bases between. The CDR3 runs to 16 residues. The germline CDR1 and CDR2 sequences are SNHLY and FYNNEI. In DNA, the CDR3 is TGTGCCAGCTCCCACAGACCAGGCCTTGGCAATCAGCCCCAGCATTTT. Translation gives CASSHRPGLGNQPQHF.

This clonotype was counted only a few times. This sequence joins TRBV2 and TRBJ1-4; D not certain. The V and J ends lost 3 bases and 4 bases respectively, with 6 bases between them. Germline V gives CDR1 SNHLY, CDR2 FYNNEI. The CDR3 loop spans 13 amino acids. The CDR3 here is CASSEADNEKLFF. The CDR3 coding sequence is TGTGCCAGCAGTGAGGCGGATAATGAAAAACTGTTTTTT.

CDR3 DNA sequence: TGTGCCAGCAGTCTAGAACCGAGGACAGGCCCTAACTATGGCTACACCTTC. Its translation is CASSLEPRTGPNYGYTF. The genes are TRBV27 and TRBJ1-2; 7 bases agree with TRBD1. The CDR3 has 17 amino acids. The V gene end was trimmed by 5 bases and the J gene end by 0 bases; junction bases not matched to a gene: 12. Per germline, CDR1 MNHEY and CDR2 SMNVEV (reference sequence).